The entry that follows covers one T cell receptor beta chain sequence. Its antigen target is currently unknown. No base quality values were provided; no much bigger clone lies one nucleotide off. Libraries were constructed by 5' RACE. Instrument used: Illumina HiSeq 2500. A second about 7 to 12 cycle PCR used a sample-barcoded 5' primer and a J-beta primer mix. A template-switch 5' adaptor carrying 12 random nucleotides introduced a unique molecular identifier onto each TCR beta cDNA molecule. At least 3 million CDR3-containing paired-end reads were obtained from each sample. The Mint cDNA synthesis kit, primed by a TRBC-specific oligonucleotide, was used to synthesize first-strand cDNA from all RNA. After uracil-DNA glycosylase treatment, a first 18-cycle PCR used universal primers M1SS and BC2_uni_R on all cDNA. As for the original processing: Each sample was normalized by randomly selecting 1 million high-quality reads, each carrying a distinct molecular identifier. Instead of being binned into consensus sequences, reads with shared molecular identifiers were discarded. MiTCR, run with a Q25 quality threshold and the strictest error-elimination algorithm, handled CDR3 identification, clonotype clustering and error correction. A nonparametric unseen species model using Euler transformation provided a lower-bound estimate of total TCR beta diversity. In-frame beta chains were kept once TCRdb had trimmed the public reads at Q25 with fastp and called clones with MiXCR. Identical CDR3 proteins give one entry, which carries the most common genes and DNA. The V and J calls, along with clone size, are taken from TCRdb and not from the paper's own processing. Present in this sample are fewer than 2,000,000 distinct CDR3 sequences, almost 35% of which were seen just once. The ten most abundant clones make up roughly 10% of the sample.

The data belong to a study of blood T cells in healthy people across ages (dated by TCRdb to the mid-2010s). Context from the whole study: In model experiments, template switching captured roughly one uniquely barcoded TCR beta cDNA molecule for every two T cells. Age-related changes in TCR beta repertoire diversity were measured in the study by deep sequencing normalized with unique cDNA molecular identifiers. The donors were divided into four age groups: young (average around 17 years), middle-aged (over 35), aged (approximately 59) and long-lived (nearly 85). Donors of different ages were randomly distributed across sequencing lanes to avoid experimental bias. Using the same blood draw, the study looked at two additional independent replicas of 1 million unique cDNA reads for two donors, one aged 18 to 30 and the other aged 80 or older.

The research as a whole found: Estimates of total diversity based on one million sequenced T cells were considered lower bounds and underestimates. As age increased, observed TCR beta diversity per million T cells dropped in a roughly linear way, and a significant reduction was already evident by age about 40. Observed TCR beta diversity correlated strongly with the percentage of naive T cells measured by flow cytometry. Because donor CMV infection status was unknown, age-related changes in expanded clonotypes were potentially confounded. Since profiling was done on bulk unsorted PBMCs, naive and antigen-experienced compartments could not be conclusively compared. Compared with the aged group, more naive CD4+ T cells, fewer expanded clones and increased TCR diversity were shown by the long-lived group, suggesting age selection.

V is pruned by 8 bases and J by 5 bases, leaving 8 bases of the junction without a gene match. CDR1 DFQATT and CDR2 SNEGSKA are derived from the germline V gene (reference sequence). Its CDR3 holds 13 amino acids, cysteine through phenylalanine. Here the CDR3 DNA is all that survives: 39 bases in frame from base 1. Donors were a few dozen systemically healthy Caucasian individuals from Russia aged roughly 6 to 100 years. Ten milliliters of peripheral blood were drawn from each donor into EDTA-treated Vacutainer tubes. Ficoll-Paque density-gradient centrifugation was used to isolate PBMCs, with at least 7 million obtained per sample. Total RNA was extracted from PBMCs with Trizol reagent, with at least 6 micrograms obtained per sample. The percentages of naive CD45RAhigh/CD27high T cells were determined by flow cytometry on a PBMC aliquot from every donor.

Material: blood. This chain is built from TRBV20-1 and TRBJ2-1; TRBD2 aligns with 8 central bases. This sequence originates from a young woman in good health. The nucleotide sequence reads TGCAGTTCCACCTGGCGGGAGGACAATGAGCAGTTCTTC. Translated, this is CSSTWREDNEQFF.